The present T cell receptor (beta chain) was sequenced within a study of monozygotic twins with inflammatory bowel disease (dated by TCRdb to between 2018 and 2021). For context, the study as a whole: The full study comprised some 30 monozygotic twin pairs: nine German pairs (four IBD-concordant, five IBD-discordant) and 19 IBD-discordant Danish pairs. Within discordant pairs, disease-associated traits were sought mainly by comparing IBD patients with their genetically identical healthy co-twins. Each individual had, on average, about 151 000 unique TCRalpha sequences and 181 000 unique TCRbeta sequences available for analysis.

Worth noting for this clonotype: What this receptor recognizes is not known.

In the germline V gene, CDR1 corresponds to SGHAT and CDR2 to FQNNGV. Taken from cysteine to phenylalanine, the CDR3 has 16 residues. No coding sequence is recorded. From each donor, a roughly 2.6 ml peripheral blood sample was collected into PAXgene tubes and stored at -80 degrees C. Without any T cell sorting, total RNA was extracted from whole blood using the PAXgene blood miRNA kit on an automated QIAcube. Peripheral blood from monozygotic twin pairs concordant or discordant for inflammatory bowel disease was subjected to deep TCRalpha and TCRbeta repertoire profiling with unique molecular barcoding. Smoking habits were recorded for all twin pairs, with individuals classified as current, former or never smokers. The library was produced with 5' RACE. Preparation of each TCR library used 3,000 to 4,000 ng of total RNA. For each sample, cDNA was synthesized in eight separate reactions using SMARTScribe reverse transcriptase. During cDNA synthesis, unique molecular identifiers containing a 6-nucleotide sample barcode were introduced by template switching. Two nested PCRs of around 16 and 10 cycles amplified the TCRalpha and TCRbeta cDNA, and bead purification followed each PCR. Before amplification, the cDNA was treated with uracil DNA-glycosylase and purified using the QIAquick PCR purification kit. In the second PCR, Illumina TruSeq-compatible adapters and sample-specific barcodes were added. TapeStation and Qubit were used to check library quality and concentration, and around 4.7 ng of each library was pooled. Sequencing of pooled libraries was carried out on an Illumina HiSeq2500 single-index Rapid Run using 2 x 100 bp reads and custom sequencing primers. Per the source publication's procedure: PCR and sequencing errors were corrected by UMI-based consensus assembly using MiGEC version 1.2.6. MiXCR version 2.1.1 handled V(D)J alignment, clonotype assembly and CDR3 extraction. To normalise gene usage, clonotype sharing and MAIT/NKT TCR abundance, the top 1000, 10 000 and 20 000 clonotypes in each sample were analysed. After downsampling to 27 000 UMIs, diversity was calculated as the inverse Simpson index using the vegan R package. Statistical testing used paired Mann-Whitney U tests on the discordant twin pairs and applied Benjamini-Hochberg correction for multiple testing. TCRdb reprocessed the sequencing reads and holds a single record per CDR3 protein sequence, with no DNA. The V and J calls come from TCRdb's annotation, not from the publication. This sample's clone table shows 300,000 to 350,000 distinct CDR3 sequences. Of the sample, 2% to 2.5% falls within the top ten clones.

Paper-wide results and their limitations: Because patients were on differing immunosuppressive treatments, the repertoires may have picked up extra background noise and inter-individual variability. IBD patients shared fewer clonotypes with other individuals than healthy twins did, most markedly in patients showing signs of disease activity. No single strong signal or clonotype linked to IBD turned up in the results, so the idea that one exists was not supported. A decrease in TCRbeta repertoire diversity, as measured by inverse Simpson index, was observed in IBD patients compared with their healthy co-twins. Repertoire similarity did not differ between concordant and discordant twins, which could be due to limited statistical power. The analysis was unable to tell apart different T cell subtypes.

This clonotype was sampled from a human donor with ulcerative colitis or Crohn's disease, or a healthy co-twin of an affected twin (not recorded which). The V and J genes are TRBV11-2 and TRBJ1-5; absent DNA, TCRdb's TRBD1 call cannot be checked. Sequenced material: blood. This receptor carries the CDR3 CASSPSWGTRNQPQHF.